This T cell receptor (beta chain) was observed in a study of a mutant IDH1 vaccine in newly diagnosed glioma. Study context: Vaccine administration was initiated 4-6 weeks following radiotherapy alone, or with temozolomide cycles.

Sequencing was performed with immunoSEQ multiplex PCR; in TCRdb, only in-frame clones are kept and a portion is missing. The sample includes approximately 28,000 clones, 70% to 90% of them seen just once. Whole-study findings and limits: Induction of immune responses by the vaccine occurred in 93.3% of patients.

As for this clone: What it binds is not known.

The CDR3 covers 13 residues. Germline V gene data show CDR1 as MNHNS and CDR2 as SASEGT. V shed 6 bases and J shed 0 bases, with 8 bases lying between them. Specified time point: week 35, safety follow-up. With topical imiquimod, each dose of the vaccine consisted of 300 ug of mutant IDH1 20-mer peptide. Patients received eight vaccinations in weeks 1, 3, 5, 7, 11, 15, 19, 23. New astrocytomas of WHO grade 3 or 4 that were IDH1-mutant and ATRX-lost were found in the donors. The receptor comes from a young man with glioma. The sample was PBMCs, taken from a glioma patient whose treatment included an IDH1 peptide vaccine. The chain recombines TRBV6-1 with TRBJ1-1, with D hard to call. CDR3 DNA sequence: TGTGCCAGCAGACCCCGGATGAACACTGAAGCTTTCTTT. Translating it yields CASRPRMNTEAFF.